This TCR beta chain was found in a study of blood T cell repertoires in COVID-19. The CDR3 is 16 residues long. Trimming took off 5 bases at V and 9 bases at J, with 23 bases between the two ends. Germline V gene lookup returns CDR1 MDHEN and CDR2 SYDVKM. Assay: immunoSEQ multiplex PCR; the TCRdb copy retains only in-frame clones and omits some. Here the sample spans about 220,000 clones, around 80% being singletons. The origin of this receptor is a woman between 45 and 65 years old with acute or convalescent COVID-19. J is TRBJ2-1 and V is TRBV28; a possible D gene is TRBD2 (5 bases). The sequenced sample was peripheral blood. CDR3 region: CASSHYRRTPSGEQFF. CDR3 bases: TGTGCCAGCAGTCACTACCGCCGGACCCCGAGCGGTGAGCAGTTCTTC.